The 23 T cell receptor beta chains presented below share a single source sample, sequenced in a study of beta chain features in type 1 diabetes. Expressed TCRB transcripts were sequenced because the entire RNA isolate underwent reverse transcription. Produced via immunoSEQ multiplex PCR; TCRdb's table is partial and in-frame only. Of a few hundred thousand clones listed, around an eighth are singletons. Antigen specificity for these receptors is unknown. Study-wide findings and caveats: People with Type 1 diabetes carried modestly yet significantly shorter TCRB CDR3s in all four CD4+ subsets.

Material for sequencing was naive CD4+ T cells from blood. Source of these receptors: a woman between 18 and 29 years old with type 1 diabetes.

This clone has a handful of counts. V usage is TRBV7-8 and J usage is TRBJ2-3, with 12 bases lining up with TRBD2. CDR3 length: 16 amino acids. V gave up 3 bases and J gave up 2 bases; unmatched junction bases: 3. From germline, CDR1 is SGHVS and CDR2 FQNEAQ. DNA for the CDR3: TGTGCCAGCAGCTTCCGACTAGCGGGGGCCACAGATACGCAGTATTTT. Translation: CASSFRLAGATDTQYF.

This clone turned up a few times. CDR3 residues: CSAATGPNEQFF. The CDR3 DNA sequence: TGCAGCGCGGCGACAGGACCGAATGAGCAGTTCTTC. The genes are TRBV29-1 and TRBJ2-1; possibly TRBD1 for D (6 bases). This CDR3 contains 12 residues. Trimming removed 7 bases at V and 7 bases at J, with 14 bases between. Germline CDR1 is SQVTM and CDR2 is ANQGSEA.

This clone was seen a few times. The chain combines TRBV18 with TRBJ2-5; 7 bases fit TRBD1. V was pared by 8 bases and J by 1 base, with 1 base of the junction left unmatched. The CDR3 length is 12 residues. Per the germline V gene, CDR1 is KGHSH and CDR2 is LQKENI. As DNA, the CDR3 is TGTGCCAGCCGGGACAGCCAAGAGACCCAGTACTTC. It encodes CASRDSQETQYF.

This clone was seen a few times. The chain's CDR3 is CASSSGDRAPFGTEAFF. The CDR3 coding sequence is TGTGCCAGCAGCTCGGGGGACAGGGCGCCTTTTGGCACTGAAGCTTTCTTT. This rearrangement joins TRBV7-2 to TRBJ1-1, with 9 bases lining up with TRBD1. CDR1 and CDR2 from the germline V gene are SGHTA and FQGNSA. Trimming took 4 bases from V and 4 from J; bases not matched to a gene: 13. The CDR3 has 17 residues.

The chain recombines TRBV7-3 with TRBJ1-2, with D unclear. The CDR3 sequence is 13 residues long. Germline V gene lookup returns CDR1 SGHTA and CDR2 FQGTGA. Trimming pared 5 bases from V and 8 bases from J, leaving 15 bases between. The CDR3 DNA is TGTGCCAGCAGCCTAGGGCCTACGGGAGGCTACACCTTC. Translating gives CASSLGPTGGYTF.

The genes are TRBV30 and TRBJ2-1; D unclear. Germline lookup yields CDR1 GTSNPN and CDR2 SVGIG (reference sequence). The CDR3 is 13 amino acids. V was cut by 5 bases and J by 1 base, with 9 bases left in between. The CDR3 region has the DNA TGTGCCTGGGAGGCCGGGTCCTACAATGAGCAGTTCTTC. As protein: CAWEAGSYNEQFF.

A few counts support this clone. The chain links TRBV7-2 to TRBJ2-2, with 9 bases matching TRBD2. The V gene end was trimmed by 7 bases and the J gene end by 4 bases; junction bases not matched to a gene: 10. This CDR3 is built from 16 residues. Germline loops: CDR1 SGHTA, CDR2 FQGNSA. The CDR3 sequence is CASTLWAGGGTGELFF. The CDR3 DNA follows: TGTGCCAGCACCCTCTGGGCGGGGGGGGGCACCGGGGAGCTGTTTTTT.

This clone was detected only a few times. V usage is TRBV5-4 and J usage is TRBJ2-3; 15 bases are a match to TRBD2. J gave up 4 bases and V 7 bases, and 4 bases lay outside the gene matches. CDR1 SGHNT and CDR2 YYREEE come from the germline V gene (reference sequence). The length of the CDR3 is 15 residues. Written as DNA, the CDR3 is TGTGCCAGCGGACTAGCGGGAGGGCCGTCAGATACGCAGTATTTT. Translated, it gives CASGLAGGPSDTQYF.

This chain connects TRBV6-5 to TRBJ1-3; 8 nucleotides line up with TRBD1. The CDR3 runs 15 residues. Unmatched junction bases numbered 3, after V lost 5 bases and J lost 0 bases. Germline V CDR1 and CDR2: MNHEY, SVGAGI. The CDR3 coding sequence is TGTGCCAGCAGTATACAGGGGGGCTCTGGAAACACCATATATTTT. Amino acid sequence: CASSIQGGSGNTIYF.

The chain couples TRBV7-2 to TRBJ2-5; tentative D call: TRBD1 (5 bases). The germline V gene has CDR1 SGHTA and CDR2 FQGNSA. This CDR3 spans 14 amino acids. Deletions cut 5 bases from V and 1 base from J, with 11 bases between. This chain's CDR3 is CASSRIRAQETQYF. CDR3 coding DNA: TGTGCCAGCAGCCGTATCAGGGCCCAAGAGACCCAGTACTTC.

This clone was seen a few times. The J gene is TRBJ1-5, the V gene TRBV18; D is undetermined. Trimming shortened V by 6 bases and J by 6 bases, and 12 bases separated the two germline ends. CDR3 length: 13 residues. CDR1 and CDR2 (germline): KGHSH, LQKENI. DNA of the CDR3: TGTGCCAGCTCCCCTGGCCGCTCTCAGCCCCAGCATTTT. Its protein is CASSPGRSQPQHF.

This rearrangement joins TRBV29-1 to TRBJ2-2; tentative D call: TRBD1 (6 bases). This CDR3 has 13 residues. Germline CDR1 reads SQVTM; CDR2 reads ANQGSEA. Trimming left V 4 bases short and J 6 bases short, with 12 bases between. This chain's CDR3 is CSVVRGLAGELFF. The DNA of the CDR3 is TGCAGCGTTGTCAGGGGTTTGGCCGGGGAGCTGTTTTTT.

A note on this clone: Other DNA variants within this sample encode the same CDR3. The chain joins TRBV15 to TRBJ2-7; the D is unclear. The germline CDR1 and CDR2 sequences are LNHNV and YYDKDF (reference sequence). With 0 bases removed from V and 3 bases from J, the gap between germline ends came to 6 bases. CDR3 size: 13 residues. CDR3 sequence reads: CATSRDSSYEQYF. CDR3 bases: TGTGCCACCAGCAGAGATTCGAGCTACGAGCAGTACTTC.

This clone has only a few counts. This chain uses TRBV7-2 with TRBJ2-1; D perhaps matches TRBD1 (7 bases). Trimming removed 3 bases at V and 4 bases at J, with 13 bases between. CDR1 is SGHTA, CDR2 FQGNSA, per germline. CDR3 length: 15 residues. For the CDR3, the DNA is TGTGCCAGCAGCTTTCGCGGGACAGCTTACAATGAGCAGTTCTTC. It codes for CASSFRGTAYNEQFF.

The CDR3 DNA reads TGTGCCAGCAGCCTCGCTCAAGTTCCCGGGGACGAGCAGTACTTC. Amino acid sequence: CASSLAQVPGDEQYF. V usage is TRBV7-9 and J usage is TRBJ2-7; perhaps TRBD2 as D (5 bases). The germline V and J ends were trimmed by 5 bases and 5 bases, with 19 bases remaining between them. Germline CDR1 reads SEHNR; CDR2 reads FQNEAQ (reference sequence). The CDR3 has 15 residues.

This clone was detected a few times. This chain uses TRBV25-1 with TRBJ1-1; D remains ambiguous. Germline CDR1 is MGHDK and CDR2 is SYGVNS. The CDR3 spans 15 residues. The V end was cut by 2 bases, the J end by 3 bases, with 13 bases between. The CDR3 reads CASSETPFSYTEAFF. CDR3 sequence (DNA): TGTGCCAGCAGTGAAACCCCTTTTAGCTACACTGAAGCTTTCTTT.

The CDR3 coding sequence is TGTGCCAGCAGTTTAGGGGGAACCTCCTACGAGCAGTACTTC. This sequence encodes CASSLGGTSYEQYF. The chain employs TRBV6-5 and TRBJ2-7, with a tentative D call TRBD1 (6 bases). CDR1 and CDR2 from the germline V gene are MNHEY and SVGAGI. This CDR3 comprises 14 residues. V lost 4 bases, J lost 0 bases, and 10 bases lay in between.

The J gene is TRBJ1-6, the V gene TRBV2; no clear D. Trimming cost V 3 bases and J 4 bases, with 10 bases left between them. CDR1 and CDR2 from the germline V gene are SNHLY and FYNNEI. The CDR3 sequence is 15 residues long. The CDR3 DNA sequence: TGTGCCAGCAGTGAGTGGCAGGCTTATAATTCACCCCTCCACTTT. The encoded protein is CASSEWQAYNSPLHF.

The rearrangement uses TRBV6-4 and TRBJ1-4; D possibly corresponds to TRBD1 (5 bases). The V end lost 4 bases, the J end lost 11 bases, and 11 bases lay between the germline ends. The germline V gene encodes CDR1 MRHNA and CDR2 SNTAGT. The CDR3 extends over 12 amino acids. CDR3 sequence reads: CASSGSGGKLFF. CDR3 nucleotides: TGTGCCAGCAGTGGATCTGGGGGGAAACTGTTTTTT.

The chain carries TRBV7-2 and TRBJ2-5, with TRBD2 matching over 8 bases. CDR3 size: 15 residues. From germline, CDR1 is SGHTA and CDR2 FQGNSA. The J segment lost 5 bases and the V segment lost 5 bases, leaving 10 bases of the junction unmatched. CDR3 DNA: TGTGCCAGCAGCCCACTTAGCGGGACGGGGGAGACCCAGTACTTC. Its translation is CASSPLSGTGETQYF.

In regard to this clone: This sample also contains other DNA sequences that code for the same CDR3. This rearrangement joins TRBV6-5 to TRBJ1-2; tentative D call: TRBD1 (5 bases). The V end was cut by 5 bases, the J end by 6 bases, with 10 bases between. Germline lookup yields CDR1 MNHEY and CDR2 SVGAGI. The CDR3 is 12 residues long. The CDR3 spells CASSLDRDGYTF. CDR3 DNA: TGTGCCAGCAGTCTCGACAGAGATGGCTACACCTTC.

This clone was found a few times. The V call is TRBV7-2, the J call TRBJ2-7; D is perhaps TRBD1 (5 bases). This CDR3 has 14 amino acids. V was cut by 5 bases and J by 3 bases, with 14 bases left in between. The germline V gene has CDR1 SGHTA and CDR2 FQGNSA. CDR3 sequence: CASSHDSFFYEQYF. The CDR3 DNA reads TGTGCCAGCAGCCACGACAGCTTCTTCTACGAGCAGTACTTC.

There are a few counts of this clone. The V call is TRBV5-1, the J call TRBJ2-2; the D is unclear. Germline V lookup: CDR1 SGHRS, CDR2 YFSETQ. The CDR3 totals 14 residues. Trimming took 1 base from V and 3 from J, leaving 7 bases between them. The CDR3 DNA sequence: TGCGCCAGCAGCTTGTTCACGGACACCGGGGAGCTGTTTTTT. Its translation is CASSLFTDTGELFF.